Given below is one T cell receptor beta chain in context. Other nucleotide sequences from this sample produce the same CDR3. Germline CDR1 reads KGHSH; CDR2 reads LQKENI. V lost 3 bases to trimming and J lost 5 bases; unmatched junction nucleotides: 4. This CDR3 is 13 amino acids long. This record comes from a study of blood T cell repertoires in COVID-19. Overall study: Researchers got acute and convalescent COVID-19 samples from the United States, Italy and Spain.

In the authors' workflow: Counts of nucleated cells, estimated from reference gene primer amplification, were obtained. Clones were sequenced by immunoSEQ multiplex PCR, and TCRdb holds only the in-frame ones, with some missing. D and trimming come from the DNA, and the V and J calls and clone size come from that table. Among fewer than 300,000 clones, 83% were seen once, and the ten largest hold roughly 10%. This TCR was sampled from a woman in her fifties or sixties who had recovered from COVID-19. The sequenced sample consisted of peripheral blood. The chain carries TRBV18 and TRBJ2-7, with 7 bases fitting TRBD1. CDR3 in DNA: TGTGCCAGCTCACCCGGGCAGGGGGACGAGCAGTACTTC. It yields the protein CASSPGQGDEQYF.